The text below deals with one TCR beta chain. This entry is derived from a study of blood T cell repertoires in COVID-19. Study information: Whether acute or convalescent, the COVID-19 samples came from the United States, Italy and Spain. Sources were T cells, B-cell-depleted T cells, or PBMCs; the material itself was cDNA or gDNA.

Authors' analysis steps: Quantification of nucleated cells was approximated via reference gene primer amplification. The data were produced by immunoSEQ multiplex PCR, yet TCRdb's version contains in-frame clones alone and is incomplete. That table furnishes V, J and clone size, whereas the DNA furnished D and trimming. Of tens of thousands of clones in the sample, roughly 90% were seen once. This CDR3 contains 14 residues. The germline V gene has CDR1 LGHDT and CDR2 YNNKEL (reference sequence). The J segment lost 4 bases and the V segment lost 6 bases, leaving 7 bases of the junction unmatched. The chain couples TRBV3-1 (or the pseudogene TRBV3-2) to TRBJ2-5; 8 bases fit TRBD2. The receptor was derived from a man between 65 and 80 years old with acute or convalescent COVID-19. Sequenced: peripheral blood. The chain's CDR3 is CASSPTSAGETQYF. The CDR3 coding sequence is TGTGCCAGCAGTCCGACTAGCGCCGGAGAGACCCAGTACTTC.